Each of the 6 T cell receptor beta chains below was sequenced from the same sample in a study of OX40 agonist ivuxolimab in advanced cancers. Clones were sequenced by immunoSEQ multiplex PCR, and TCRdb holds only the in-frame ones, with some missing. The sample records about 12,000 clones, roughly 84% being singletons. The sample in question was CD4+ or CD8+ T cells sorted from blood, obtained in a trial of the OX40 agonist ivuxolimab. The receptors here all came from an adult with an advanced solid tumor such as melanoma, head and neck, liver or kidney cancer.

V and J are TRBV30 and TRBJ2-7; TRBD2 matches 8 bases. CDR3 size: 14 residues. V lost 1 base and J lost 4; bases outside the gene matches: 6. Germline lookup yields CDR1 GTSNPN and CDR2 SVGIG (reference sequence). In nucleotides, the CDR3 is TGTGCCTGGAGTGGAGGGGCTAGCGGGTACGAGCAGTACTTC. This sequence encodes CAWSGGASGYEQYF.

This clone was seen a single time. The chain combines TRBV29-1 with TRBJ2-2, with D hard to call. The CDR3 has 15 amino acids. CDR1 is SQVTM, CDR2 ANQGSEA, per germline. V lost 7 bases, J lost 0 bases, and 15 bases lay in between. CDR3 nucleotides: TGCAGCGCGTATAAGAGTTTCGCGAACACCGGGGAGCTGTTTTTT. It yields the protein CSAYKSFANTGELFF.

The V gene is TRBV7-9, the J gene TRBJ1-4; D is uncertain. Per the germline V gene, CDR1 is SEHNR and CDR2 is FQNEAQ (reference sequence). CDR3 length: 16 residues. The V end was cut by 1 base, the J end by 3 bases, with 12 bases between. In nucleotides, the CDR3 is TGTGCCAGCAGCTTAGGTCCCGCGCAGGCTAATGAAAAACTGTTTTTT. Translating gives CASSLGPAQANEKLFF.

The rearrangement links TRBV4-1 to TRBJ1-6; weak D call: TRBD1 (5 bases). V was shortened by 4 bases and J by 7 bases, with 17 bases between the two germline ends. Germline lookup yields CDR1 MGHRA and CDR2 YSYEKL. The CDR3 spans 16 residues. CDR3 sequence reads: CASSLIWGGTNSPLHF. The DNA for the CDR3 is TGCGCCAGCAGCCTAATATGGGGGGGTACCAATTCACCCCTCCACTTT.

The gene calls are TRBV30 and TRBJ2-7; 7 bases fit TRBD1. The CDR3 length is 12 residues. Germline V gene data show CDR1 as GTSNPN and CDR2 as SVGIG (reference sequence). V gave up 1 base and J gave up 6 bases; unmatched junction bases: 3. CDR3 bases: TGTGCCTGGAGTGCGACAGGGTTCGAGCAGTACTTC. Its protein is CAWSATGFEQYF.

The genes are TRBV7-2 and TRBJ2-3, with 8 nucleotides matching TRBD2. The CDR3 sequence is 15 residues long. The germline CDR1 and CDR2 sequences are SGHTA and FQGNSA. With 2 bases clipped from V and 5 bases from J, the junction kept 6 bases outside the gene matches. Here the CDR3 reads CASSLTSGVGDTQYF. The CDR3 nucleotides read TGTGCCAGCAGCTTAACTAGCGGAGTTGGAGATACGCAGTATTTT.